One and the same sample provided the 17 T cell receptor beta chains below, sequenced in a study of T cells in Graves' hyperthyroidism and ophthalmopathy (dated by TCRdb to between 2017 and 2020). Library preparation employed multiplex PCR. TCRdb shows the sequencer as Illumina HiSeq 2000. The TCR beta CDR3 regions were amplified from the RNA transcripts. For the first round of RT-PCR on the TCR CDR3, the HTBI primer set was used together with the Qiagen OneStep RT-PCR kit. Through fastp at Q25 and MiXCR, TCRdb rebuilt clones from the public reads, retaining in-frame beta chains. Rows with one shared CDR3 protein collapse into an entry with the most common genes and DNA. This sample has 250,000 to 300,000 distinct CDR3 sequences in its table, and around 19% of those were observed once. Of the sample, about 40% is held by the ten largest clones. The material sequenced was blood. All receptors come from a man aged 50 to 59 with Graves' ophthalmopathy.

This clonotype was seen ten or more times. In DNA form, the CDR3 reads TGTGCCGCGGGGGAGGGGGACTATGGCTACACCTTC. Translated, it gives CAAGEGDYGYTF. The J gene is TRBJ1-2, the V gene TRBV24-1, with a tentative D call TRBD1 (6 bases). The CDR3 is made up of 12 amino acids. Germline V gene data show CDR1 as KGHDR and CDR2 as SFDVKD. V was pared by 12 bases and J by 3 bases, with 13 bases between.

This clonotype showed up many times. J is TRBJ2-2 and V is TRBV20-1; 11 bases fit TRBD1. CDR1 DFQATT and CDR2 SNEGSKA come from the germline V gene (reference sequence). With V trimmed by 2 bases and J by 3 bases, 5 bases remained unmatched. The CDR3 length is 16 residues. CDR3 in amino acids: CSARSDRGRYTGELFF. The CDR3 DNA is TGCAGTGCTAGATCGGACAGGGGGCGGTACACCGGGGAGCTGTTTTTT.

This clonotype has ten or more counts. The rearrangement joins TRBV18 to TRBJ2-3; tentative D call: TRBD2 (6 bases). V shed 4 bases and J shed 1 base, with 12 bases lying between them. This CDR3 has 15 amino acids. CDR1 KGHSH and CDR2 LQKENI come from the germline V gene. The CDR3, as DNA: TGTGCCAGCTCACGACTAGTGACGGGCACAGATACGCAGTATTTT. Protein product: CASSRLVTGTDTQYF.

This clonotype was counted between two and nine times. The gene calls are TRBV18 and TRBJ2-1; 10 bases map to TRBD1. This CDR3 comprises 15 residues. The J segment lost 2 bases and the V segment lost 5 bases, leaving 3 bases of the junction unmatched. Per the germline V gene, CDR1 is KGHSH and CDR2 is LQKENI. The CDR3 nucleotides read TGTGCCAGCTCATTTGGACAGGGGGCCTACAATGAGCAGTTCTTC. Translation gives CASSFGQGAYNEQFF.

The chain joins TRBV11-2 to TRBJ2-5; no reliable D call. The CDR3 runs 12 residues. Looked up from germline, CDR1 is SGHAT and CDR2 is FQNNGV. V gave up 5 bases and J gave up 4 bases, with 8 bases separating them. The CDR3 here is CASSPHTETQYF. In DNA, the CDR3 is TGTGCCAGCAGCCCCCATACAGAGACCCAGTACTTC.

The chain employs TRBV11-1 and TRBJ1-2; D uncertain. Trimming removed 5 bases at V and 8 bases at J, with 12 bases between. Germline loops: CDR1 SGHAT, CDR2 FQDESV (reference sequence). The CDR3 runs 12 residues. CDR3 in DNA: TGTGCCAGCAGCCCTGGACTGTTAGGCTACACCTTC. It encodes CASSPGLLGYTF.

There are many counts of this clonotype. DNA of the CDR3: TGTGCCAGCAGCCCCTACACTAGCAAGCCCTACAATGAGCAGTTCTTC. Its translation is CASSPYTSKPYNEQFF. The J gene is TRBJ2-1, the V gene TRBV3-1, with D maybe TRBD2 (6 bases). The CDR3 extends over 16 amino acids. Between the trimmed V and J ends, which lost 4 bases and 2 bases, there was a span of 15 bases. Germline CDR1 LGHDT, CDR2 YNNKEL (reference sequence).

This clonotype was found a few times. The chain has TRBV20-1 and TRBJ2-7; 12 bases line up with TRBD1. The CDR3 loop spans 16 amino acids. Germline V lookup: CDR1 DFQATT, CDR2 SNEGSKA (reference sequence). V dropped 0 bases and J dropped 7; count of bases not matched to a gene: 10. The CDR3 spells CSARDLRGQGAREQYF. Here the CDR3 DNA reads TGCAGTGCTAGAGACCTCCGGGGACAGGGGGCTCGGGAGCAGTACTTC.

The chain couples TRBV25-1 to TRBJ1-4; 8 nucleotides align to TRBD1. Germline V gene lookup returns CDR1 MGHDK and CDR2 SYGVNS. This CDR3 comprises 15 residues. V gave up 3 bases and J gave up 7 bases; unmatched junction bases: 7. The CDR3 here is CASSEETGEGEKLFF. CDR3 nucleotide sequence: TGTGCCAGCAGTGAGGAGACAGGGGAAGGTGAAAAACTGTTTTTT.

V is TRBV4-2 and J is TRBJ2-1, with D uncertain. Trimming pared 0 bases from V and 10 bases from J, leaving 13 bases between. The CDR3 contains 14 residues. Germline V gene lookup returns CDR1 LGHNA and CDR2 YNFKEQ. The DNA of the CDR3 is TGTGCCAGCAGCCAAGATTCGGGTCGTGGGGAGCAGTTCTTC. It codes for CASSQDSGRGEQFF.

The chain has TRBV5-8 and TRBJ2-7, with 9 positions matching TRBD1. Germline loops: CDR1 SGHTS, CDR2 YDEGEE. The trim removed 4 bases at V and 3 bases at J, leaving 14 bases unmatched. The CDR3 runs to 17 residues. In DNA form, the CDR3 reads TGTGCCAGCAGCCGAAGGGGCCGGGACAGGGCCTACTACGAGCAGTACTTC. Residues: CASSRRGRDRAYYEQYF.

This chain joins TRBV6-1 and TRBJ1-4; D is perhaps TRBD1 (5 bases). The CDR3 consists of 17 residues. V was clipped by 2 bases and J by 8 bases, with 21 bases between them. The germline V gene encodes CDR1 MNHNS and CDR2 SASEGT. The CDR3 DNA reads TGTGCCAGCAGTGAACTCGGGAGGGGCAGGGCTAGAGAAAAACTGTTTTTT. It yields the protein CASSELGRGRAREKLFF.

This chain uses TRBV4-1 with TRBJ2-3; perhaps TRBD2 as D (6 bases). In germline, CDR1 is MGHRA, CDR2 YSYEKL. The CDR3 length is 16 residues. Between the trimmed V and J ends, which lost 3 bases and 3 bases, there was a span of 16 bases. In DNA form, the CDR3 reads TGCGCCAGCAGCCATTCTCCCACGGGAGTAACAGATACGCAGTATTTT. Protein product: CASSHSPTGVTDTQYF.

This clonotype has a count of ten or more. This chain joins TRBV19 and TRBJ2-1; 8 bases match TRBD2. V gave up 2 bases and J gave up 7 bases; unmatched junction bases: 10. The CDR3 runs to 16 residues. The germline CDR1 and CDR2 sequences are LNHDA and SQIVND (reference sequence). CDR3 nucleotides: TGTGCCAGTAGTATAACCCTCGGGACTAGACTAAATGAGCAGTTCTTC. Its protein is CASSITLGTRLNEQFF.

Many counts were recorded for this clonotype. The chain employs TRBV30 and TRBJ2-7; D unclear. Germline loops: CDR1 GTSNPN, CDR2 SVGIG (reference sequence). The CDR3 runs to 14 residues. Trimming pared 4 bases from V and 2 bases from J, leaving 15 bases between. CDR3 sequence reads: CAWTTLDGPYEQYF. CDR3 bases: TGTGCCTGGACAACCCTGGACGGGCCCTACGAGCAGTACTTC.

This clonotype was seen a handful of times. Relative to the germline gene, one junction end is altered; a read error may explain this. This chain uses TRBV6-1 with TRBJ2-7; 12 positions match TRBD1. The CDR3 is 14 amino acids. CDR1 is MNHNS and CDR2 is SASEGT in the germline V gene. CDR3 DNA sequence: TGTGCCAGCAGTCCCGGGACAGGGGGCTACGAGCAGTGCTTC. It specifies CASSPGTGGYEQCF.

The chain recombines TRBV6-5 with TRBJ1-5; the match to TRBD1 covers 7 bases. The length of the CDR3 is 15 residues. Germline V gene data show CDR1 as MNHEY and CDR2 as SVGAGI. The V segment lost 2 bases and the J segment 6 bases; nucleotides outside the gene matches: 7. This CDR3 is CASSYPTGRGQPQHF. CDR3 nucleotide sequence: TGTGCCAGCAGTTACCCGACAGGGCGCGGTCAGCCCCAGCATTTT.